This T cell receptor beta chain was recorded in a study of T cell repertoires in cytomegalovirus infection. For the study at large: CMV infection and matching HLA type were both indicated by public TCR beta signatures.

Study findings and constraints: HLA-C-restricted CMV clonotypes gave the most frequent clonotype in two of eight donors.

Each CDR3 protein is one row after TCRdb ran MiXCR on the reads. The sample lists a few hundred thousand distinct CDR3 sequences, roughly a sixth seen once, with approximately 12% in the top ten. This clonotype was seen only a few times. What it binds is not known. Sequenced input: PBMCs. The receptor was derived from a human donor in good health (CMV status not recorded). Some clones in this sample may be carry-over from other donors' samples.

CDR3 nucleotides: TGTGCCAGTAGTTCGTCCGGGACAGGGTTTTACGAGCAGTACTTC. It specifies CASSSSGTGFYEQYF. The V gene is TRBV19, the J gene TRBJ2-7, with TRBD1 identical over 9 bases. Trimming took 5 bases from V and 4 from J; bases not matched to a gene: 9. There are 15 residues in the CDR3. The V gene's germline CDR1 is LNHDA and CDR2 SQIVND (reference sequence).